This TCR beta chain was sequenced in a study of sequential checkpoint blockade in melanoma. Germline V gene sequence: CDR1 SGHRS, CDR2 YFSETQ. This CDR3 has 15 residues. V was trimmed by 3 bases and J by 1 base, leaving 13 bases between them. Treatment noted: randomized to nivolumab then ipilimumab (arm A) or the reverse (arm B). Repertoires were generated with immunoSEQ multiplex PCR, while TCRdb's copy carries only in-frame clones and drops some. The repertoire holds about 3,500 clones, 18% seen once, with roughly a quarter in the top ten. This TCR derives from a human donor with melanoma. The J gene is TRBJ1-1, the V gene TRBV5-1; TRBD1 is a possible D gene (6 bases). The sequences come from tumor tissue (inferred from file names), collected from a patient given nivolumab and ipilimumab in sequence. In nucleotides, the CDR3 is TGCGCCAGCAGCTCCACGGGACAATCGAACACTGAAGCTTTCTTT. Its translation is CASSSTGQSNTEAFF. Using reference TRBV5-1 and TRBJ1-1 for the parts outside the CDR3, the full variable domain is KAGVTQTPRYLIKTRGQQVTLSCSPISGHRSVSWYQQTPGQGLQFLFEYFSETQRNKGNFPGRFSGRQFSNSRSEMNVSTLELGDSALYLCASSSTGQSNTEAFFGQGTRLTVV.